Listed below are T cell receptor beta chains from one sample, sequenced in a study of CD8 T cells in Susac syndrome. TCRdb analysed the immunoSEQ multiplex PCR reads with MiXCR anew, one entry per CDR3 protein. There are 85,000 to 90,000 distinct CDR3 sequences in the sample; 85% to 95% occur only once, and about 0.32% lies in the top ten. Source material: CD8+ T cells from PBMCs. All receptors derive from a human donor in good health. The CDR3 runs from the conserved cysteine through the conserved F or W. D genes are given only for firm matches. For some rows the clone size is stated as once, few or many, or as a class when expanded; others skip it.

length	size	J	V	D	CDR3	DNA
15	.	TRBJ2-7	TRBV4-2	TRBD1	CASSGTGGAVYEQYF	TGTGCCAGCAGCGGGACAGGGGGCGCCGTCTACGAGCAGTACTTC
16	.	TRBJ1-3	TRBV10-3	TRBD1	CAISEGTGGIGNTIYF	TGTGCCATCAGTGAAGGGACAGGGGGGATAGGAAACACCATATATTTT
16	once	TRBJ2-1	TRBV9	TRBD2	CASSTERGGLYNEQFF	TGTGCCAGCAGCACGGAGCGGGGGGGTTTATACAATGAGCAGTTCTTC
15	.	TRBJ2-5	TRBV6-5	.	CASSYGWDYQETQYF	TGTGCCAGCAGTTACGGGTGGGACTACCAAGAGACCCAGTACTTC
14	.	TRBJ2-5	TRBV3-1	.	CASSQTGFQETQYF	TGTGCCAGCAGCCAAACAGGGTTCCAAGAGACCCAGTACTTC
13	.	TRBJ2-7	TRBV11-1	.	CASSPVGDYEQYF	TGTGCCAGCAGCCCCGTAGGGGACTACGAGCAGTACTTC
15	.	TRBJ1-1	TRBV6-5	.	CASSPNTLLATEAFF	TGTGCCAGCAGCCCTAACACCCTTTTGGCCACTGAAGCTTTCTTT
13	.	TRBJ1-2	TRBV12-3/TRBV12-4	.	CASSLSRSYGYTF	TGTGCCAGCAGTCTATCGAGGTCCTATGGCTACACCTTC
14	.	TRBJ2-3	TRBV3-1	.	CASKLAADTDTQYF	TGTGCCAGCAAGCTTGCGGCGGACACAGATACGCAGTATTTT
12	.	TRBJ2-3	TRBV19	.	CASSTRTDTQYF	TGTGCCAGTAGTACTCGGACCGATACGCAGTATTTT
15	.	TRBJ2-2	TRBV12-3/TRBV12-4	TRBD1	CASSPGQGAAGELFF	TGTGCCAGCAGCCCTGGACAGGGGGCTGCCGGGGAGCTGTTTTTT
11	.	TRBJ1-1	TRBV5-1	.	CASREPLEAFF	TGCGCCAGCAGGGAGCCACTTGAAGCTTTCTTT
12	.	TRBJ2-5	TRBV29-1	.	CSAEGGRETQYF	TGCAGCGCTGAGGGGGGGAGGGAGACCCAGTACTTC
15	.	TRBJ2-2	TRBV19	TRBD2	CASSLGTSFSGELFF	TGTGCCAGTAGTCTCGGGACTAGCTTCTCCGGGGAGCTGTTTTTT
15	.	TRBJ2-7	TRBV5-1	TRBD1	CASSFEPGGVYEQYF	TGCGCCAGCAGCTTCGAGCCAGGGGGCGTCTACGAGCAGTACTTC
13	.	TRBJ1-2	TRBV29-1	.	CSVQTGTRGGYTF	TGCAGCGTTCAAACCGGGACCCGGGGGGGCTACACCTTC
12	.	TRBJ2-1	TRBV13	.	CASRTYEDEQFF	TGTGCCAGCAGGACCTATGAGGATGAGCAGTTCTTC
14	.	TRBJ2-3	TRBV12-3/TRBV12-4	.	CASSSTEATDTQYF	TGTGCCAGCAGTTCGACAGAAGCCACAGATACGCAGTATTTT
12	once	TRBJ2-2	TRBV4-1	.	CASSQTVGELFF	TGCGCCAGCAGCCAAACCGTGGGGGAGCTGTTTTTT
15	.	TRBJ2-7	TRBV28	TRBD2	CASSITSGGYYEQYF	TGTGCCAGCAGTATTACTAGCGGGGGGTACTACGAGCAGTACTTC
11	.	TRBJ2-7	TRBV20-1	.	CSAVFGYEQYF	TGCAGTGCAGTTTTTGGCTACGAGCAGTACTTC
12	few	TRBJ2-7	TRBV2	.	CASSGGGYEQYF	TGTGCCAGCAGTGGAGGGGGCTACGAGCAGTACTTC
11	few	TRBJ2-2	TRBV4-2	.	CASSTAGELFF	TGTGCCAGCAGCACGGCCGGGGAGCTGTTTTTT
15	.	TRBJ1-5	TRBV4-1	TRBD1	CASSQDRGGRQPQHF	TGCGCCAGCAGCCAAGACCGAGGGGGCAGGCAGCCCCAGCATTTT
14	.	TRBJ1-2	TRBV7-8	.	CASSLADGNYGYTF	TGTGCCAGCAGCTTAGCGGACGGTAACTATGGCTACACCTTC
11	.	TRBJ1-1	TRBV20-1	.	CSAGRGTEAFF	TGCAGTGCAGGGCGGGGAACTGAAGCTTTCTTT
16	.	TRBJ2-7	TRBV5-1	TRBD1	CASSPGQVNRIYEQYF	TGCGCCAGCAGCCCGGGACAGGTCAACCGGATCTACGAGCAGTACTTC